This paragraph covers one T cell receptor beta chain sequence. No antigen is known for it. A much larger clone differs from this one at a single base, so this may be a read error. In the same sample, other DNA sequences code for this CDR3. This specimen belongs to a study of blood T cell repertoires in COVID-19 (dated by TCRdb to the early 2020s). For the wider study: Collaborator samples came from the United States, Italy and Spain and covered acute and convalescent phases of COVID-19. The prospective study material was composed of cDNA or gDNA derived from T cells, B-cell-depleted T cells, or PBMCs. The samples were drawn from two sources: the first 160 participants of the ongoing ImmuneRACE study, and fewer than 1,500 subjects contributed by 6 global collaborators. Where HLA class I and class II types were available, the types were taken from metadata supplied by the sample provider, not from assay-based typing. Subjects who had been exposed to COVID-19, were actively infected with it, or had recovered from it provided the deeply sampled blood TCRbeta repertoires that made up the dataset. A de-identified subject ID, COVID-19 status, age in years and sex were almost always included in the sample metadata. The repertoires were released in a freely available public database meant as a resource for research on the immune response to SARS-CoV-2. What the work shows at the level of the full study, not this receptor alone: The amount of clinical and demographic metadata varied by source and participant and was provided uncurated.

TCRbeta CDR3 regions were amplified from genomic DNA by means of the immunoSEQ Assay, a bias-controlled multiplex PCR. Under the source paper's analysis protocol: The number of nucleated cells in each sample was estimated by amplification of reference gene primers within the assay. Sequence reads were collapsed and filtered to measure the absolute abundance of every unique TCRbeta CDR3 rearrangement. For each sample, productive Simpson clonality was calculated as the square root of Simpson's diversity index across productive rearrangements. This is the immuneACCESS table as TCRdb keeps it, with only in-frame sequences that have V and J called. A part of the clones is gone; compared with another copy, unresolved V genes explain less than half, and the rest is unexplained. V and J calls and clone size are as listed in that table; D and trimming were resolved from the DNA. This sample holds around 240,000 clones; roughly 83% were observed only once. Together, the top ten hold approximately 7% of the sample.

For this chain, trimming is 7 bases at the V end and 2 bases at the J end, and the number of junction bases without a gene match is 14. The CDR3 starts with the cysteine, ends with the phenylalanine, and has 18 residues. The CDR3 DNA has 54 bases and is translated from base 1. Per the germline V gene, SNHLY is the CDR1 and FYNNEI is the CDR2. The collaborating institutions used their own protocols to collect whole blood in K2EDTA tubes. For TCRbeta analysis, collaborators shipped samples as frozen whole blood, isolated PBMCs, or DNA extracted from either of those sample types. The chain links TRBV2 with TRBJ2-6, and 7 junction bases match TRBD2. Sample: peripheral blood. The TCR sequence derives from a woman in her forties or fifties with acute or convalescent COVID-19. The sequence in DNA is TGTGCCAGCACTGATGGGCCTGGGGGGAGGGCTGGGGCCAACGTCCTGACTTTC. This yields the protein CASTDGPGGRAGANVLTF.